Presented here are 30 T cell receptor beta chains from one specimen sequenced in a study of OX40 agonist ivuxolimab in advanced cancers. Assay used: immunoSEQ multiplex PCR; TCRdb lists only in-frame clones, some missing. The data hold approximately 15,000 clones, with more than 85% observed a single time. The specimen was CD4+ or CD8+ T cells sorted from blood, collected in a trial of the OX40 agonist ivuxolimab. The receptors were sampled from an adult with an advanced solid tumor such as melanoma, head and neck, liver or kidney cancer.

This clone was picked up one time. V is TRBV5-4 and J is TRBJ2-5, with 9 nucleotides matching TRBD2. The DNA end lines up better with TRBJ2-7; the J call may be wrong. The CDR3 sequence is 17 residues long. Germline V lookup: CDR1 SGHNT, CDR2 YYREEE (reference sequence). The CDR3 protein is CASSLEGRSGGGYEQYF. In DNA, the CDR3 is TGTGCCAGCAGCTTGGAGGGGCGTAGCGGGGGTGGATACGAGCAGTACTTC.

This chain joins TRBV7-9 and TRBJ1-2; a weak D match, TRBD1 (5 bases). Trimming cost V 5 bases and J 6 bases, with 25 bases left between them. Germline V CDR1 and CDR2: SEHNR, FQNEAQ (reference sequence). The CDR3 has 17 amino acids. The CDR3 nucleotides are TGTGCCAGCAGCCCCTGGACAAGCACCCCTTCGGGAGATGGCTACACCTTC. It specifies CASSPWTSTPSGDGYTF. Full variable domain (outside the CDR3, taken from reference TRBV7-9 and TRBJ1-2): DTGVSQNPRHKITKRGQNVTFRCDPISEHNRLYWYRQTLGQGPEFLTYFQNEAQLEKSRLLSDRFSAERPKGSFSTLEIQRTEQGDSAMYLCASSPWTSTPSGDGYTFGSGTRLTVV.

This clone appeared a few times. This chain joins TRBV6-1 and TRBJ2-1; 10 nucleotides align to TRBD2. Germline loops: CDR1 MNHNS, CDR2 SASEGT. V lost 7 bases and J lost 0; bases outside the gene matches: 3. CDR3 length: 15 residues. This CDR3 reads CASNRLAGSYNEQFF. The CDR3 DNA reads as TGTGCCAGCAACCGACTAGCGGGCTCCTACAATGAGCAGTTCTTC.

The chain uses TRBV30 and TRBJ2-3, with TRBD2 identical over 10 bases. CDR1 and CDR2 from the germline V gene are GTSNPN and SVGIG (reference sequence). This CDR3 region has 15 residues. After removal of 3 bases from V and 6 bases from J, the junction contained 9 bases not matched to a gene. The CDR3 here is CAWRGLAPKVDTQYF. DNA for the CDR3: TGTGCCTGGAGGGGACTAGCGCCTAAGGTTGATACGCAGTATTTT.

CDR3 amino acids: CASRDFQNGEQFF. Written as DNA, the CDR3 is TGCGCCAGCAGGGACTTCCAAAACGGCGAGCAGTTCTTC. V usage is TRBV5-1 and J usage is TRBJ2-1; tentative D call: TRBD2 (5 bases). The CDR3 has 13 amino acids. The germline V gene has CDR1 SGHRS and CDR2 YFSETQ. V dropped 5 bases and J dropped 10 bases, with 16 bases sitting between them. The full variable domain, in which reference TRBV5-1 and TRBJ2-1 provide the parts outside the CDR3, is KAGVTQTPRYLIKTRGQQVTLSCSPISGHRSVSWYQQTPGQGLQFLFEYFSETQRNKGNFPGRFSGRQFSNSRSEMNVSTLELGDSALYLCASRDFQNGEQFFGPGTRLTVL.

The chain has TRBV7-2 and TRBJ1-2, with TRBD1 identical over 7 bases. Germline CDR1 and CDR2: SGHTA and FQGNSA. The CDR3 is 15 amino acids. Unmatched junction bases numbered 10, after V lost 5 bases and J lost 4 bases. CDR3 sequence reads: CASSPGTAPIYGYTF. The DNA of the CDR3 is TGTGCCAGCAGCCCAGGGACAGCCCCGATCTATGGCTACACCTTC.

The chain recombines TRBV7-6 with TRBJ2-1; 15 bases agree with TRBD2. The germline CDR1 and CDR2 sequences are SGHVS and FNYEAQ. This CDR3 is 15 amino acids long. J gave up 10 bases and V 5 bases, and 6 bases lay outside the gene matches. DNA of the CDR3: TGTGCCAGCAGCCTCGGACTAGCGGGAGGGCCCGAGCAGTTCTTC. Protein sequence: CASSLGLAGGPEQFF.

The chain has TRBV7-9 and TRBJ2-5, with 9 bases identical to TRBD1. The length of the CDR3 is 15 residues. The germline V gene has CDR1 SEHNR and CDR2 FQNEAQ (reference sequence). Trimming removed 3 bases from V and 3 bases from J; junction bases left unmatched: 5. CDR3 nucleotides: TGTGCCAGCAGCTTCGGGACAGGGAAGGAAGAGACCCAGTACTTC. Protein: CASSFGTGKEETQYF.

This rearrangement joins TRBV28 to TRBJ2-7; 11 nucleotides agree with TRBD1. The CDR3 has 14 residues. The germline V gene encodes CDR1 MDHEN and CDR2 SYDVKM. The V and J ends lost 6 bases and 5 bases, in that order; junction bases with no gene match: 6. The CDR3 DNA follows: TGTGCCAGCAGCCCGGACAGGGGGCTTGACGAGCAGTACTTC. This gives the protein CASSPDRGLDEQYF.

This CDR3 is CASSDWVHTIYF. CDR3 DNA sequence: TGTGCCAGCAGTGATTGGGTCCACACCATATATTTT. V is TRBV25-1 and J is TRBJ1-3; D unresolved. The ends were cut back, 3 bases at V and 8 bases at J, with 8 bases in the middle. The CDR3 loop spans 12 amino acids. Germline CDR1 is MGHDK and CDR2 is SYGVNS.

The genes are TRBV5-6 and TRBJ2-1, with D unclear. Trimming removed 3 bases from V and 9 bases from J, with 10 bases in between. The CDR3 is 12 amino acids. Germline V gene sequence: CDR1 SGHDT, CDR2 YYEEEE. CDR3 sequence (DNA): TGTGCCAGCAGCTCCGCTGACGGTGAGCAGTTCTTC. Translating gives CASSSADGEQFF.

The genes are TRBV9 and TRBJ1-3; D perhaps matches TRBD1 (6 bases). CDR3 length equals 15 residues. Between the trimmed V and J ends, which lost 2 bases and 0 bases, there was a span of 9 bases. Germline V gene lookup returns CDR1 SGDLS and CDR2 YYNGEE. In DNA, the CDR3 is TGTGCCAGCAGCGTTACAGGGACCTCTGGAAACACCATATATTTT. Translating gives CASSVTGTSGNTIYF.

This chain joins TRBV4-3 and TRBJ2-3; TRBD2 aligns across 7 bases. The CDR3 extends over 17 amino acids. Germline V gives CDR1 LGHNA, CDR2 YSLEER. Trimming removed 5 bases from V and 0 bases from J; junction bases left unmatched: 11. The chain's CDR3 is CASSIMFSGGSTDTQYF. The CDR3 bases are TGCGCCAGCAGCATTATGTTTTCGGGGGGTAGCACAGATACGCAGTATTTT.

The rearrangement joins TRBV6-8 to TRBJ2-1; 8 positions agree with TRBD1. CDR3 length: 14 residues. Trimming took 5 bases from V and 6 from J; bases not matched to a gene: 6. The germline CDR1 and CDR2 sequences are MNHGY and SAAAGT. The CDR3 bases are TGTGCCAGCAGTGCGACAGGGGAAACCAATGAGCAGTTCTTC. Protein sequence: CASSATGETNEQFF.

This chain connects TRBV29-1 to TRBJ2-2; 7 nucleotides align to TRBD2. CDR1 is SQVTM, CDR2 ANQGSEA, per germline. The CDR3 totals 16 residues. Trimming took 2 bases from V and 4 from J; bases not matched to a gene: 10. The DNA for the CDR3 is TGCAGCGTTGAACTAGCGGAGATGGGGGGCACCGGGGAGCTGTTTTTT. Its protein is CSVELAEMGGTGELFF.

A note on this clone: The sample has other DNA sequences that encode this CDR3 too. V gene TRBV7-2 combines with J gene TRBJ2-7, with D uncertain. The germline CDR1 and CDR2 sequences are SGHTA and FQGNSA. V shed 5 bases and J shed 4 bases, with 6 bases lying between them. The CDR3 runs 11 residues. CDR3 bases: TGTGCCAGCAGCCCAGGTTACGAGCAGTACTTC. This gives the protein CASSPGYEQYF.

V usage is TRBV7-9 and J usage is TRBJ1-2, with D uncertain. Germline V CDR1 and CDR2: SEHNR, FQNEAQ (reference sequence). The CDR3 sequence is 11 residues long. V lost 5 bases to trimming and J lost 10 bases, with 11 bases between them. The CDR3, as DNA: TGTGCCAGCAGCCCGACTGGCGACTACACCTTC. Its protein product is CASSPTGDYTF.

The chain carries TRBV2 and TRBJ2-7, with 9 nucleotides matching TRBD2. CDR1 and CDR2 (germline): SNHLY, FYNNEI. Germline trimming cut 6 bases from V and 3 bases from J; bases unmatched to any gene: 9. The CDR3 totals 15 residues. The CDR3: CASRALGSGGYEQYF. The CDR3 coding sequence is TGTGCCAGCAGAGCCCTGGGTAGCGGGGGCTACGAGCAGTACTTC.

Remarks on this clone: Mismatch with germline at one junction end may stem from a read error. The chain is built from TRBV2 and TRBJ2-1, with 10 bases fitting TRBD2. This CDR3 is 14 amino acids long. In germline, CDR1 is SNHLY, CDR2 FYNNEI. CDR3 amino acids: CASREAGGPNEQFF. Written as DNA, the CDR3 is TGTGCCAGCAGAGAAGCGGGAGGGCCCAATGAGCAGTTCTTC.

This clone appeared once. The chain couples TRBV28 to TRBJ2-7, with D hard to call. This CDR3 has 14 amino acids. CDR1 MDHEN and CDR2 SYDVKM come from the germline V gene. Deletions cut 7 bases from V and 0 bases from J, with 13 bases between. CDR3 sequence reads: CASNLLGNSYEQYF. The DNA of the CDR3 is TGTGCCAGCAACCTTTTGGGGAACTCCTACGAGCAGTACTTC. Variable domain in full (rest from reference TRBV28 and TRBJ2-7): DVKVTQSSRYLVKRTGEKVFLECVQDMDHENMFWYRQDPGLGLRLIYFSYDVKMKEKGDIPEGYSVSREKKERFSLILESASTNQTSMYLCASNLLGNSYEQYFGPGTRLTVT.

The CDR3 region has the DNA TGCAGCGTTGAGAAGCGGAATCACAATGAGCAGTTCTTC. This sequence encodes CSVEKRNHNEQFF. This chain connects TRBV29-1 to TRBJ2-1; TRBD2 is a possible D gene (5 bases). Germline-derived CDR1 and CDR2 are SQVTM and ANQGSEA. Trimming cost V 3 bases and J 5 bases, with 11 bases left between them. The CDR3 has 13 residues.

In nucleotides, the CDR3 is TGCGCCAGCAGTGAGGACCGGACAGCAAAAATAAAAAGCACAGATACGCAGTATTTT. Translating gives CASSEDRTAKIKSTDTQYF. The gene calls are TRBV10-1 and TRBJ2-3; weak D call: TRBD1 (6 bases). Germline loops: CDR1 WNHNN, CDR2 SYGVQD (reference sequence). This CDR3 has 19 amino acids. V dropped 2 bases and J dropped 0 bases, with 21 bases sitting between them.

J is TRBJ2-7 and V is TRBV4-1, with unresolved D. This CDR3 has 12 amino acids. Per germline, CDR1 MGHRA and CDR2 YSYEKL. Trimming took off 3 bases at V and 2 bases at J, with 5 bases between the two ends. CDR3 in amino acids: CASSHGTYEQYF. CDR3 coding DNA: TGCGCCAGCAGCCACGGAACCTACGAGCAGTACTTC.

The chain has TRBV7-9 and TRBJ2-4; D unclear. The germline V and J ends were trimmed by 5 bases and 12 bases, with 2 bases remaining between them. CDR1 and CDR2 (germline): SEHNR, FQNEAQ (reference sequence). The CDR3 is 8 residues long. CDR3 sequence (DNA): TGTGCCAGCAGCCCTCAGTACTTC. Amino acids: CASSPQYF.

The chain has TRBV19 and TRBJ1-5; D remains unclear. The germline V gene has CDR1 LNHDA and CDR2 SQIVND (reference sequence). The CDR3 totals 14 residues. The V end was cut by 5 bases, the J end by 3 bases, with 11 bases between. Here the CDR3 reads CASSLTDYNQPQHF. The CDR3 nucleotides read TGTGCCAGTAGTCTGACGGACTACAATCAGCCCCAGCATTTT.

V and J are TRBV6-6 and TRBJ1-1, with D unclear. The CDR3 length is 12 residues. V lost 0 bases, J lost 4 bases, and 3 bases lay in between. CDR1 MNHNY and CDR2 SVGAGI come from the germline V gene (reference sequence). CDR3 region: CASSYSPTEAFF. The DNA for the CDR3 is TGTGCCAGCAGTTACTCGCCCACTGAAGCTTTCTTT.

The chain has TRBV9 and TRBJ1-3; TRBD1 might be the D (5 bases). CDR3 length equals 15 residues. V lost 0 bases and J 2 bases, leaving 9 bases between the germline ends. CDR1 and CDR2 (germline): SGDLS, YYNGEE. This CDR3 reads CASSVEGRAGNTIYF. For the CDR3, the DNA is TGTGCCAGCAGCGTAGAGGGCAGGGCTGGAAACACCATATATTTT.

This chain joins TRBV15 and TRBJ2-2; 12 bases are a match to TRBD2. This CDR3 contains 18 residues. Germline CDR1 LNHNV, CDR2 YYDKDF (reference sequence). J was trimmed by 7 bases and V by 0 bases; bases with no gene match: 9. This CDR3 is CATSREYSSSGRDGELFF. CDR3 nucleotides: TGTGCCACCAGCAGAGAGTATAGTTCTAGCGGGAGGGACGGGGAGCTGTTTTTT.

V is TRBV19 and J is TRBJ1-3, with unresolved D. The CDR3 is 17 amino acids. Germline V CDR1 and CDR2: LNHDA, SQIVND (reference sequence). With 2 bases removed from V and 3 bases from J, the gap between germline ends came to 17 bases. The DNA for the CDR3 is TGTGCCAGTAGTATAATCTGGCCTCCCGACGATGGAAACACCATATATTTT. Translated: CASSIIWPPDDGNTIYF.

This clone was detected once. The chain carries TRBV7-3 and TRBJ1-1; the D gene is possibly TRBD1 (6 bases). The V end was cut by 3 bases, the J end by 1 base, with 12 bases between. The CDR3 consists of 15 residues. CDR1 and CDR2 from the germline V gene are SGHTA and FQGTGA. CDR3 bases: TGTGCCAGCAGCTTGATAGGGGGAAAGAACACTGAAGCTTTCTTT. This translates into CASSLIGGKNTEAFF.